The 30 T cell receptor beta chains presented below share a single source sample, sequenced in a study of T cell changes during pregnancy in multiple sclerosis. The assay was immunoSEQ multiplex PCR, and TCRdb's table has in-frame clones only and misses some. This table has tens of thousands of clones, about nine tenths appearing once. Specimen: CD8+ T cells from peripheral blood mononuclear cells, collected before pregnancy. These receptors all come from a female donor with multiple sclerosis, enrolled in a pregnancy study.

This clone has only one observation. V and J are TRBV11-1 and TRBJ2-3; TRBD2 matches at 8 bases. The V and J ends lost 2 bases and 2 bases, in that order; junction bases with no gene match: 3. The CDR3 has 15 amino acids. The germline V gene encodes CDR1 SGHAT and CDR2 FQDESV (reference sequence). CDR3 region: CASSLTSGLTDTQYF. For the CDR3, the DNA is TGTGCCAGCAGCTTAACTAGCGGCCTCACAGATACGCAGTATTTT.

This clone has just one count. The rearrangement joins TRBV7-9 to TRBJ1-2; D uncertain. V was trimmed by 4 bases and J by 8 bases, leaving 11 bases between them. The CDR3 contains 12 residues. Per the germline V gene, CDR1 is SEHNR and CDR2 is FQNEAQ (reference sequence). The CDR3 DNA reads as TGTGCCAGCAGCTATGAGGGCGGGGGCTACACCTTC. It encodes CASSYEGGGYTF.

The V gene is TRBV6-5, the J gene TRBJ2-3; unclear D gene. The V gene's germline CDR1 is MNHEY and CDR2 SVGAGI. Deletions cut 0 bases from V and 0 bases from J, with 10 bases between. This CDR3 comprises 16 residues. CDR3 sequence reads: CASSYSPAYSTDTQYF. The CDR3 DNA reads TGTGCCAGCAGTTACTCCCCTGCCTATAGCACAGATACGCAGTATTTT.

The genes are TRBV4-1 and TRBJ2-1; the D is unclear. Trimming cost V 0 bases and J 6 bases, with 6 bases left between them. CDR1 MGHRA and CDR2 YSYEKL come from the germline V gene. The CDR3 totals 13 residues. The CDR3 reads CASSQDWANEQFF. The CDR3 DNA sequence: TGCGCCAGCAGCCAAGATTGGGCCAATGAGCAGTTCTTC.

The chain couples TRBV5-1 to TRBJ2-5, with a tentative D call TRBD2 (5 bases). The germline gives CDR1 SGHRS, CDR2 YFSETQ. V was pared by 0 bases and J by 2 bases, with 14 bases between. The CDR3 loop spans 16 amino acids. CDR3 in amino acids: CASSLGREPLQETQYF. CDR3 sequence (DNA): TGCGCCAGCAGCTTGGGCCGGGAACCCTTACAAGAGACCCAGTACTTC.

The gene calls are TRBV7-6 and TRBJ2-1, with 10 positions matching TRBD2. The germline gives CDR1 SGHVS, CDR2 FNYEAQ. V shed 0 bases, J shed 3 bases, and the junction held 11 bases outside the gene matches. The CDR3 has 19 amino acids. The CDR3 sequence is CASSLAPLAGAPLYNEQFF. As DNA, the CDR3 is TGTGCCAGCAGCTTAGCGCCGCTAGCGGGGGCCCCCCTCTACAATGAGCAGTTCTTC.

The chain employs TRBV28 and TRBJ1-5, with D maybe TRBD1 (5 bases). This CDR3 comprises 15 residues. V lost 2 bases, J lost 5 bases, and 13 bases lay in between. The germline gives CDR1 MDHEN, CDR2 SYDVKM. The DNA for the CDR3 is TGTGCCAGCAGTTTACAGGGATTCTTGGATCAGCCCCAGCATTTT. Translation gives CASSLQGFLDQPQHF.

The chain combines TRBV9 with TRBJ1-1; possibly TRBD1 for D (5 bases). CDR1 is SGDLS, CDR2 YYNGEE, per germline. This CDR3 is 16 amino acids long. Trimming shortened V by 0 bases and J by 2 bases, and 14 bases separated the two germline ends. The CDR3 DNA is TGTGCCAGCAGCGTAGGGGTCGGGGGGTTAAACACTGAAGCTTTCTTT. Translating it yields CASSVGVGGLNTEAFF.

The rearrangement joins TRBV27 to TRBJ1-6; tentatively, D is TRBD1 (5 bases). V lost 6 bases and J lost 7, with 16 bases in between. Germline-derived CDR1 and CDR2 are MNHEY and SMNVEV (reference sequence). The CDR3 covers 15 residues. This CDR3 reads CASSSHWSGNSPLHF. CDR3 nucleotide sequence: TGTGCCAGCAGCTCCCATTGGTCAGGGAATTCACCCCTCCACTTT.

The V call is TRBV9, the J call TRBJ2-3; 15 bases agree with TRBD2. The V gene end was trimmed by 4 bases and the J gene end by 3 bases; junction bases not matched to a gene: 12. CDR1 and CDR2 from the germline V gene are SGDLS and YYNGEE. This CDR3 region has 19 residues. The chain's CDR3 is CASSPGGGTSGGRTDTQYF. The DNA for the CDR3 is TGTGCCAGCAGCCCCGGGGGGGGGACTAGCGGGGGGAGGACAGATACGCAGTATTTT.

Here the CDR3 DNA reads TGTGCCAGCAGTGATGAGTGGGCCGGGGGTACGAGTAATTCACCCCTCCACTTT. This sequence encodes CASSDEWAGGTSNSPLHF. This chain links TRBV25-1 with TRBJ1-6; TRBD1 might be the D (5 bases). V was shortened by 3 bases and J by 6 bases, with 21 bases between the two germline ends. Germline V gene lookup returns CDR1 MGHDK and CDR2 SYGVNS. The CDR3 covers 18 residues.

The chain has TRBV9 and TRBJ2-7, with TRBD1 matching 7 bases. CDR1 is SGDLS and CDR2 is YYNGEE in the germline V gene. The J segment lost 0 bases and the V segment lost 3 bases, leaving 3 bases of the junction unmatched. This CDR3 spans 14 amino acids. The CDR3 region is CASSAQGYSYEQYF. The CDR3 DNA is TGTGCCAGCAGCGCACAGGGGTACTCCTACGAGCAGTACTTC.

The rearrangement joins TRBV6-1 to TRBJ1-2; 10 nucleotides match TRBD1. The CDR3 length is 13 residues. With 8 bases clipped from V and 4 bases from J, the junction kept 4 bases outside the gene matches. Germline V gene sequence: CDR1 MNHNS, CDR2 SASEGT. The CDR3 loop is CASDRGPGYGYTF. The CDR3 region has the DNA TGTGCCAGCGACAGGGGGCCCGGCTATGGCTACACCTTC.

The chain carries TRBV19 and TRBJ1-1; D may be TRBD1 (6 bases). Germline assignment: CDR1 LNHDA and CDR2 SQIVND (reference sequence). V lost 3 bases and J lost 4, with 15 bases in between. This CDR3 contains 15 residues. Here the CDR3 DNA reads TGTGCCAGTAGTATTGGTTTCGGGGGGCGCACTGAAGCTTTCTTT. As protein: CASSIGFGGRTEAFF.

The rearrangement joins TRBV4-1 to TRBJ2-7; D unclear. The CDR3 totals 15 residues. Trimming took 1 base from V and 5 from J, leaving 15 bases between them. Germline loops: CDR1 MGHRA, CDR2 YSYEKL. The CDR3 is CASSQVLGARHEQYF. CDR3 nucleotides: TGCGCCAGCAGCCAAGTATTAGGTGCGAGGCACGAGCAGTACTTC.

The V gene is TRBV27, the J gene TRBJ2-2; 11 bases align to TRBD2. The CDR3 loop spans 15 amino acids. V was clipped by 6 bases and J by 4 bases; unmatched bases: 4. The germline CDR1 and CDR2 sequences are MNHEY and SMNVEV (reference sequence). Here the CDR3 DNA reads TGTGCCAGCAGCCCGGGACTAGCGGTCACCGGGGAGCTGTTTTTT. Its protein is CASSPGLAVTGELFF.

This chain joins TRBV7-9 and TRBJ2-6, with 8 bases fitting TRBD1. The germline V gene has CDR1 SEHNR and CDR2 FQNEAQ (reference sequence). V shed 5 bases and J 4 bases; nucleotides not matched to a gene: 7. The CDR3 loop spans 16 amino acids. The CDR3 spells CASSPLQGAGANVLTF. In DNA form, the CDR3 reads TGTGCCAGCAGCCCACTCCAGGGGGCGGGGGCCAACGTCCTGACTTTC.

The rearrangement joins TRBV30 to TRBJ1-1, with 8 bases matching TRBD1. The trim removed 2 bases at V and 4 bases at J, leaving 6 bases unmatched. The germline V gene has CDR1 GTSNPN and CDR2 SVGIG (reference sequence). The CDR3 contains 14 residues. The DNA of the CDR3 is TGTGCCTGGAGTCTCGGACAGGGTATCACTGAAGCTTTCTTT. This translates into CAWSLGQGITEAFF.

V gene TRBV7-8 combines with J gene TRBJ2-2; 7 positions match TRBD1. With 5 bases clipped from V and 0 bases from J, the junction kept 9 bases outside the gene matches. The length of the CDR3 is 17 residues. CDR1 and CDR2 (germline): SGHVS, FQNEAQ. The CDR3 here is CASSRGQRASNTGELFF. CDR3 DNA sequence: TGTGCCAGCAGCCGGGGACAGCGAGCTTCGAACACCGGGGAGCTGTTTTTT. The full variable domain, with the rest looked up from reference TRBV7-8 and TRBJ2-2, is GAGVSQSPRYKVAKRGQDVALRCDPISGHVSLFWYQQALGQGPEFLTYFQNEAQLDKSGLPSDRFFAERPEGSVSTLKIQRTQQEDSAVYLCASSRGQRASNTGELFFGEGSRLTVL.

This clone has a handful of counts. The chain carries TRBV7-9 and TRBJ1-1, with 8 bases matching TRBD1. CDR1 is SEHNR and CDR2 is FQNEAQ in the germline V gene (reference sequence). This CDR3 has 15 amino acids. Trimming cost V 5 bases and J 6 bases; bases outside gene matches: 11. CDR3 residues: CASSGRDRGGPEAFF. CDR3 sequence (DNA): TGTGCCAGCAGCGGCCGCGACAGGGGTGGTCCTGAAGCTTTCTTT.

V and J are TRBV6-4 and TRBJ2-3; 8 bases are a match to TRBD2. Losses at the gene ends were 5 bases for V and 3 bases for J; bases not matched to a gene: 10. Germline CDR1 and CDR2: MRHNA and SNTAGT. CDR3 length equals 16 residues. The CDR3 DNA is TGTGCCAGCAGTCCACGAGGTAGCGGGGCAACAGATACGCAGTATTTT. Its translation is CASSPRGSGATDTQYF.

The chain uses TRBV6-5 and TRBJ1-4; 8 positions match TRBD1. V lost 4 bases and J lost 6; bases outside the gene matches: 7. Germline V CDR1 and CDR2: MNHEY, SVGAGI. This CDR3 has 15 residues. The CDR3 loop reads CASSSGGRWDEKLFF. CDR3 bases: TGTGCCAGCAGTTCAGGGGGCAGATGGGATGAAAAACTGTTTTTT.

The chain joins TRBV27 to TRBJ2-7; 8 bases are shared with TRBD1. V dropped 5 bases and J dropped 6; count of bases not matched to a gene: 9. The germline V gene has CDR1 MNHEY and CDR2 SMNVEV (reference sequence). CDR3 length: 14 residues. CDR3 DNA: TGTGCCAGCAGTCCGCTCCGTACAGGGGGCGAGCAGTACTTC. Translated, it gives CASSPLRTGGEQYF.

V usage is TRBV25-1 and J usage is TRBJ2-3; 8 bases line up with TRBD2. The germline gives CDR1 MGHDK, CDR2 SYGVNS. This CDR3 has 16 residues. With V trimmed by 4 bases and J by 2 bases, 8 bases remained unmatched. The DNA for the CDR3 is TGTGCCAGCAGTGTGAAAAAGCGGGGGAACACAGATACGCAGTATTTT. Translation gives CASSVKKRGNTDTQYF.

In this sample, this clone turned up a few times. V is TRBV9 and J is TRBJ1-1; D is ambiguous. Germline V gives CDR1 SGDLS, CDR2 YYNGEE. V was shortened by 4 bases and J by 3 bases, with 10 bases between the two germline ends. The CDR3 has 13 amino acids. CDR3 DNA sequence: TGTGCCAGCAGCCTAACTACCTACACTGAAGCTTTCTTT. Translated, it gives CASSLTTYTEAFF.

The chain combines TRBV9 with TRBJ2-5; D might be TRBD2 (5 bases). V lost 0 bases and J 0 bases, leaving 12 bases between the germline ends. There are 16 residues in the CDR3. From germline, CDR1 is SGDLS and CDR2 YYNGEE. In DNA, the CDR3 is TGTGCCAGCAGCGTAGAAGGACTGCCGTACCAAGAGACCCAGTACTTC. Encoded protein: CASSVEGLPYQETQYF. Full variable domain (remainder filled in from reference TRBV9 and TRBJ2-5): DSGVTQTPKHLITATGQRVTLRCSPRSGDLSVYWYQQSLDQGLQFLIQYYNGEERAKGNILERFSAQQFPDLHSELNLSSLELGDSALYFCASSVEGLPYQETQYFGPGTRLLVL.

The CDR3 reads CASSVGLGGTQYF. For the CDR3, the DNA is TGTGCCAGCAGCGTCGGACTCGGCGGTACGCAGTATTTT. The rearrangement links TRBV9 to TRBJ2-3; tentative D call: TRBD2 (5 bases). Trimming took off 2 bases at V and 8 bases at J, with 12 bases between the two ends. The CDR3 length is 13 residues. Per the germline V gene, CDR1 is SGDLS and CDR2 is YYNGEE.

The gene calls are TRBV7-9 and TRBJ2-5; 8 bases are a match to TRBD2. J gave up 4 bases and V 5 bases, and 6 bases lay outside the gene matches. This CDR3 comprises 14 residues. Germline V CDR1 and CDR2: SEHNR, FQNEAQ (reference sequence). CDR3 bases: TGTGCCAGCAGCGGACGGGGGGGCCCAGAGACCCAGTACTTC. This sequence encodes CASSGRGGPETQYF.

The V call is TRBV7-9, the J call TRBJ1-6; 7 nucleotides line up with TRBD1. The trim removed 5 bases at V and 0 bases at J, leaving 4 bases unmatched. Germline values: CDR1 SEHNR, CDR2 FQNEAQ (reference sequence). The CDR3 runs 16 residues. The CDR3 loop is CASSETGSSYNSPLHF. DNA for the CDR3: TGTGCCAGCAGCGAGACAGGGTCCTCCTATAATTCACCCCTCCACTTT. The full variable domain, rest sourced from reference TRBV7-9 and TRBJ1-6, is DTGVSQNPRHKITKRGQNVTFRCDPISEHNRLYWYRQTLGQGPEFLTYFQNEAQLEKSRLLSDRFSAERPKGSFSTLEIQRTEQGDSAMYLCASSETGSSYNSPLHFGNGTRLTVT.

This clone has only a few counts. V usage is TRBV15 and J usage is TRBJ1-2; the D is unclear. Germline CDR1 reads LNHNV; CDR2 reads YYDKDF (reference sequence). This CDR3 is built from 15 residues. Trimming took 3 bases from V and 6 from J, leaving 17 bases between them. This CDR3 reads CATSSTESWQDGYTF. CDR3 DNA: TGTGCCACCAGCAGTACAGAGAGCTGGCAGGATGGCTACACCTTC.